The T cell receptor beta chain under discussion was sequenced for a study of blood T cell repertoires in COVID-19. TCRdb keeps only in-frame clones here, not all; method: immunoSEQ multiplex PCR. The table shows roughly 250,000 clones, with 75% to 90% occurring only once. What was sequenced was PBMCs or T cells enriched from blood (not recorded which). The receptor's source is a woman in her forties with acute COVID-19.

CDR3 bases: TGTGCCAGCAGTGGGCCTTTGGGACTAGCGGGCGGGGCTAGGTTCTTC. It is translated as CASSGPLGLAGGARFF. The V and J genes are TRBV6-1 and TRBJ2-1, with TRBD2 matching 12 bases. Germline CDR1 reads MNHNS; CDR2 reads SASEGT. The CDR3 length is 16 residues. The V gene end was trimmed by 4 bases and the J gene end by 15 bases; junction bases not matched to a gene: 16.